A single sample is the source of the 6 T cell receptor beta chains below, sequenced in a study of cytomegalovirus exposure and HLA in healthy donors. This PCR relied on a set of 60 Vbeta primers and 13 Jbeta primers. Clones were sequenced by immunoSEQ multiplex PCR, and TCRdb holds only the in-frame ones, with some missing. This specimen shows 100,000 to 150,000 clones; the ten leading clones hold approximately 1.5%. The specimen sequenced was PBMCs. The receptors originated from a woman between 35 and 50 years old in good health and CMV-seronegative.

V gene TRBV10-3 combines with J gene TRBJ2-2, with TRBD1 matching 7 bases. Germline V gives CDR1 ENHRY, CDR2 SYGVKD. CDR3 length: 15 residues. The trim removed 7 bases at V and 5 bases at J, leaving 10 bases unmatched. CDR3 nucleotides: TGTGCCATCAACAGGGACAGCCAGGGGACCGGGGAGCTGTTTTTT. Protein sequence: CAINRDSQGTGELFF.

This sequence joins TRBV7-2 and TRBJ1-5; TRBD1 is a possible D gene (6 bases). V was cut by 3 bases and J by 7 bases, with 16 bases left in between. Germline V CDR1 and CDR2: SGHTA, FQGNSA. CDR3 length: 15 amino acids. CDR3 DNA sequence: TGTGCCAGCAGCTTTCCCACGGGTACAGGGCAGCCCCAGCATTTT. It encodes CASSFPTGTGQPQHF.

The J gene is TRBJ1-2, the V gene TRBV6-5, with D possibly TRBD1 on 6 matching bases. Germline CDR1 reads MNHEY; CDR2 reads SVGAGI. Trimming removed 4 bases at V and 1 base at J, with 10 bases between. This CDR3 contains 14 residues. The CDR3 protein is CASSSQQGNYGYTF. CDR3 bases: TGTGCCAGCAGTTCACAACAGGGTAACTATGGCTACACCTTC.

The chain links TRBV7-9 to TRBJ2-5; TRBD1 might be the D (6 bases). Trimming took 5 bases from V and 5 from J, leaving 15 bases between them. Germline V gives CDR1 SEHNR, CDR2 FQNEAQ (reference sequence). CDR3 length: 14 residues. CDR3 DNA: TGTGCCAGCAGCCCACAGGGTACGGGGGAGACCCAGTACTTC. Residues: CASSPQGTGETQYF.

The genes are TRBV5-4 and TRBJ1-1; possibly TRBD1 for D (5 bases). CDR3 length: 13 amino acids. V was pared by 0 bases and J by 3 bases, with 6 bases between. The germline CDR1 and CDR2 sequences are SGHNT and YYREEE (reference sequence). The CDR3 bases are TGTGCCAGCAGCTTGGAGGGGCACACTGAAGCTTTCTTT. Translation gives CASSLEGHTEAFF.

The CDR3, as DNA: TGTGCCAGCAGAAACTCGGGACAGGGCTACGAGCAGTACTTC. This codes for CASRNSGQGYEQYF. The chain uses TRBV11-1 and TRBJ2-7; 9 bases fit TRBD1. Germline trimming cut 6 bases from V and 3 bases from J; bases unmatched to any gene: 6. CDR1 is SGHAT and CDR2 is FQDESV in the germline V gene (reference sequence). CDR3 length: 14 residues.